The 23 T cell receptor beta chains given below trace back to one sample, sequenced in a study of shared clonotypes between healthy human individuals. Produced via immunoSEQ multiplex PCR; TCRdb's table is partial and in-frame only. The sample contains 530,000 or so clones, about 80% of which appear only once. The source material was PBMCs. These receptors came from a woman between 40 and 55 years old in good health. Some clones in this sample may be carry-over from other donors' samples.

The rearrangement joins TRBV6-4 to TRBJ2-3; no definite D call. Germline CDR1 reads MRHNA; CDR2 reads SNTAGT. V was trimmed by 3 bases and J by 8 bases, leaving 9 bases between them. The CDR3 extends over 12 amino acids. In DNA form, the CDR3 reads TGTGCCAGCAGTGAGTTAGTAGCTACGCAGTATTTT. Protein product: CASSELVATQYF.

V and J are TRBV6-1 and TRBJ2-6; TRBD1 matches at 7 bases. The CDR3 runs 17 residues. The V and J ends lost 3 bases and 4 bases, in that order; junction bases with no gene match: 9. Germline CDR1 is MNHNS and CDR2 is SASEGT. CDR3 in DNA: TGTGCCAGCAGTGATTGGCTTACAGGGGCCGGGGCCAACGTCCTGACTTTC. Protein sequence: CASSDWLTGAGANVLTF.

The chain's CDR3 is CASSPTRLYGYTF. In DNA, the CDR3 is TGTGCCAGCAGTCCCACTCGACTCTATGGCTACACCTTC. This rearrangement joins TRBV28 to TRBJ1-2; D gene ambiguous. The germline CDR1 and CDR2 sequences are MDHEN and SYDVKM. The CDR3 spans 13 residues. The V and J ends lost 5 bases and 4 bases respectively, with 11 bases between them.

This chain connects TRBV5-6 to TRBJ2-7; 8 bases are shared with TRBD1. V gave up 4 bases and J gave up 0 bases; unmatched junction bases: 9. From germline, CDR1 is SGHDT and CDR2 YYEEEE. The CDR3 extends over 16 amino acids. The CDR3 loop is CASSRDRGRSSYEQYF. For the CDR3, the DNA is TGTGCCAGCAGCCGCGACAGGGGCCGGAGCTCCTACGAGCAGTACTTC.

The chain couples TRBV10-3 to TRBJ2-7, with a weak D call TRBD1 (5 bases). This CDR3 is built from 13 residues. Trimming removed 6 bases at V and 2 bases at J, with 11 bases between. Germline V gene data show CDR1 as ENHRY and CDR2 as SYGVKD. This chain's CDR3 is CAIRTAIAYEQYF. As DNA, the CDR3 is TGTGCCATCAGGACAGCAATTGCCTACGAGCAGTACTTC.

This sequence joins TRBV30 and TRBJ1-1; 9 bases line up with TRBD1. Unmatched junction bases numbered 5, after V lost 2 bases and J lost 4 bases. Germline loops: CDR1 GTSNPN, CDR2 SVGIG (reference sequence). The CDR3 is made up of 14 amino acids. The CDR3 loop reads CAWSRATGGTEAFF. The CDR3 DNA reads TGTGCCTGGAGTAGGGCGACAGGGGGCACTGAAGCTTTCTTT.

The V and J genes are TRBV6-1 and TRBJ2-5, with D possibly TRBD2 on 5 matching bases. Germline V gene sequence: CDR1 MNHNS, CDR2 SASEGT. This CDR3 contains 13 residues. V was clipped by 6 bases and J by 4 bases, with 12 bases between them. The CDR3, as DNA: TGTGCCAGCAGCCGAGCGGACCGAGAGACCCAGTACTTC. This codes for CASSRADRETQYF.

CDR3 DNA sequence: TGTGCCAGCAGCCAAGTTGCGACAGGGGGCAGTAACTATGGCTACACCTTC. Translated, it gives CASSQVATGGSNYGYTF. The chain recombines TRBV4-2 with TRBJ1-2, with 10 positions matching TRBD1. The germline CDR1 and CDR2 sequences are LGHNA and YNFKEQ. The CDR3 is 17 residues long. V gave up 1 base and J gave up 1 base; unmatched junction bases: 6.

This clone showed up many times. The rearrangement uses TRBV28 and TRBJ1-1; D unclear. The length of the CDR3 is 14 residues. V dropped 8 bases and J dropped 5 bases, with 18 bases sitting between them. Germline V CDR1 and CDR2: MDHEN, SYDVKM. CDR3 protein: CASGIQVETTEAFF. The CDR3 DNA is TGTGCCAGCGGGATTCAGGTCGAGACGACTGAAGCTTTCTTT.

The chain joins TRBV28 to TRBJ1-4; D not resolved. The CDR3 totals 13 residues. V shed 5 bases and J shed 6 bases, with 10 bases lying between them. Germline CDR1 is MDHEN and CDR2 is SYDVKM. CDR3 nucleotide sequence: TGTGCCAGCAGTAGGCAGACTTATGAAAAACTGTTTTTT. This encodes CASSRQTYEKLFF.

The V call is TRBV30, the J call TRBJ2-4; maybe TRBD2 (6 bases). Germline V gene lookup returns CDR1 GTSNPN and CDR2 SVGIG (reference sequence). The CDR3 contains 13 residues. V dropped 0 bases and J dropped 9 bases, with 12 bases sitting between them. DNA of the CDR3: TGTGCCTGGAGTGTAGGCGGGATGGGCATTCAGTACTTC. This gives the protein CAWSVGGMGIQYF.

The table lists this clone with many counts. V and J are TRBV29-1 and TRBJ2-5, with 7 bases matching TRBD1. This CDR3 has 12 amino acids. The J segment lost 4 bases and the V segment lost 2 bases, leaving 1 base of the junction unmatched. The germline CDR1 and CDR2 sequences are SQVTM and ANQGSEA. CDR3 in amino acids: CSVEKGAETQYF. CDR3 DNA: TGCAGCGTTGAAAAGGGGGCAGAGACCCAGTACTTC.

This clone occurred a few times. At the DNA level, this CDR3 is encoded by other sequences in the same sample as well. In nucleotides, the CDR3 is TGTGCCAGCTCACCCGGACAGCAGAACACTGAAGCTTTCTTT. Amino acid sequence: CASSPGQQNTEAFF. The chain employs TRBV18 and TRBJ1-1, with D perhaps matching TRBD1 (6 bases). Germline V CDR1 and CDR2: KGHSH, LQKENI. The CDR3 is 14 residues long. V lost 3 bases and J lost 1, with 9 bases in between.

This clone was observed a handful of times. The chain employs TRBV18 and TRBJ2-1; no clear D. Trimming left V 2 bases short and J 8 bases short, with 10 bases between. CDR1 is KGHSH, CDR2 LQKENI, per germline. The CDR3 is 13 residues long. CDR3: CASSPVPQHEQFF. In DNA, the CDR3 is TGTGCCAGCTCACCAGTCCCTCAACATGAGCAGTTCTTC.

The rearrangement uses TRBV28 and TRBJ2-1; D uncertain. This CDR3 spans 14 amino acids. V was clipped by 6 bases and J by 5 bases, with 14 bases between them. Germline CDR1 MDHEN, CDR2 SYDVKM. This CDR3 reads CASRGQPPHNEQFF. Written as DNA, the CDR3 is TGTGCCAGCAGGGGTCAGCCACCCCACAATGAGCAGTTCTTC. Filled out from reference TRBV28 and TRBJ2-1, the complete variable domain reads DVKVTQSSRYLVKRTGEKVFLECVQDMDHENMFWYRQDPGLGLRLIYFSYDVKMKEKGDIPEGYSVSREKKERFSLILESASTNQTSMYLCASRGQPPHNEQFFGPGTRLTVL.

The genes are TRBV7-9 and TRBJ2-1; D is perhaps TRBD1 (6 bases). CDR3 length: 12 residues. Germline CDR1 reads SEHNR; CDR2 reads FQNEAQ (reference sequence). Between the trimmed V and J ends, which lost 5 bases and 10 bases, there was a span of 12 bases. CDR3 loop: CASSPQGREQFF. CDR3 bases: TGTGCCAGCAGCCCACAGGGAAGGGAGCAGTTCTTC.

The V gene is TRBV7-2, the J gene TRBJ1-1, with unresolved D. The CDR3 runs 12 residues. The V gene's germline CDR1 is SGHTA and CDR2 FQGNSA. Trimming took 3 bases from V and 5 from J, leaving 7 bases between them. CDR3 protein: CASSFFQTEAFF. The CDR3 nucleotides read TGTGCCAGCAGCTTCTTTCAGACTGAAGCTTTCTTT.

The genes are TRBV7-6 and TRBJ2-7, with TRBD2 matching 11 bases. V was clipped by 5 bases and J by 0 bases; unmatched bases: 6. The CDR3 has 16 amino acids. Germline V gene lookup returns CDR1 SGHVS and CDR2 FNYEAQ. CDR3 protein: CASSPKTSGNSYEQYF. The CDR3 nucleotides are TGTGCCAGCAGCCCAAAGACTAGCGGGAACTCCTACGAGCAGTACTTC.

The J gene is TRBJ2-5, the V gene TRBV6-1; no reliable D call. Germline V gives CDR1 MNHNS, CDR2 SASEGT. V was cut by 5 bases and J by 0 bases, with 10 bases left in between. The length of the CDR3 is 14 residues. CDR3 residues: CASSLGLYQETQYF. The CDR3 region has the DNA TGTGCCAGCAGTCTTGGTCTGTACCAAGAGACCCAGTACTTC.

The V and J genes are TRBV9 and TRBJ2-5; D is perhaps TRBD2 (5 bases). This CDR3 region has 15 residues. The germline CDR1 and CDR2 sequences are SGDLS and YYNGEE. Trimming took 0 bases from V and 2 from J, leaving 11 bases between them. In nucleotides, the CDR3 is TGTGCCAGCAGCGTAGGGTCTAGCAGTCAAGAGACCCAGTACTTC. This gives the protein CASSVGSSSQETQYF.

The gene calls are TRBV10-1 and TRBJ2-7; maybe TRBD1 (6 bases). Germline-derived CDR1 and CDR2 are WNHNN and SYGVQD (reference sequence). The CDR3 runs to 15 residues. Trimming cost V 4 bases and J 0 bases, with 13 bases left between them. The CDR3 bases are TGCGCCAGCAGTGCAGGGGATCCAAGCTCCTACGAGCAGTACTTC. It encodes CASSAGDPSSYEQYF.

V gene TRBV4-3 combines with J gene TRBJ2-2; TRBD2 is a possible D gene (6 bases). Germline CDR1 reads LGHNA; CDR2 reads YSLEER. The germline V and J ends were trimmed by 4 bases and 7 bases, with 10 bases remaining between them. The CDR3 totals 13 residues. CDR3 sequence: CASSRGLFGELFF. DNA for the CDR3: TGCGCCAGCAGCCGGGGACTGTTCGGGGAGCTGTTTTTT.

This clone appeared a single time. The V gene is TRBV28, the J gene TRBJ2-2; 7 nucleotides match TRBD2. In germline, CDR1 is MDHEN, CDR2 SYDVKM. The ends lost 4 bases at V and 1 base at J; junction bases unmatched: 3. This CDR3 comprises 15 residues. CDR3 amino acids: CASSSERGNTGELFF. The CDR3 DNA follows: TGTGCCAGCAGTTCTGAGCGGGGGAACACCGGGGAGCTGTTTTTT.